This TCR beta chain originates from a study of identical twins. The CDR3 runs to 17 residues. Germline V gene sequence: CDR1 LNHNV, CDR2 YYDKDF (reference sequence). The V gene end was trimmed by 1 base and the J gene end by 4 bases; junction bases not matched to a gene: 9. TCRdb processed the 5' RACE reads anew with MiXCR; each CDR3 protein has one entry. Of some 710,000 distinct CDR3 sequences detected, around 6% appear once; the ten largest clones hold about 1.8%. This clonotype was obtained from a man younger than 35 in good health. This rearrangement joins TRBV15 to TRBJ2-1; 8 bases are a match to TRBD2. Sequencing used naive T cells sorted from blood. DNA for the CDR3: TGTGCCACCAGCAGAGGAGCGTTAGCGGGACAATACAATGAGCAGTTCTTC. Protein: CATSRGALAGQYNEQFF.